This T cell receptor beta chain is drawn from a study of blood T cell repertoires in COVID-19. Study summary: PBMCs, B-cell-depleted T cells, or T cells provided the cDNA or gDNA that made up the material.

The V and J ends lost 7 bases and 0 bases respectively, with 9 bases between them. Germline values: CDR1 SGHAT, CDR2 FQNNGV. This CDR3 is 13 amino acids long. Produced via immunoSEQ multiplex PCR; TCRdb's table is partial and in-frame only. The data hold 220,000 or so clones, with 80% to 90% observed a single time. Living in 24 US areas, the participants were between roughly 18 and 95 years of age. The rearrangement joins TRBV11-2 to TRBJ1-1, with D unclear. The clonotype was recovered from a woman younger than 35 in a cohort exposed to, infected with or recovered from COVID-19 (not recorded which). The sequenced sample consisted of PBMCs or T cells enriched from blood (not recorded which). The CDR3 protein is CASTGQMNTEAFF. CDR3 DNA: TGTGCCAGCACTGGCCAGATGAACACTGAAGCTTTCTTT. Full variable domain (remainder filled in from reference TRBV11-2 and TRBJ1-1): EAGVAQSPRYKIIEKRQSVAFWCNPISGHATLYWYQQILGQGPKLLIQFQNNGVVDDSQLPKDRFSAERLKGVDSTLKIQPAKLEDSAVYLCASTGQMNTEAFFGQGTRLTVV.